These T cell receptor beta chains were read from a single sample in a study of blood T cell repertoires in COVID-19. Assay used: immunoSEQ multiplex PCR; TCRdb lists only in-frame clones, some missing. The table lists about 430,000 clones, 70% to 90% of them singletons. The sequenced sample consisted of PBMCs or T cells enriched from blood (not recorded which). The receptors shown here come from a woman younger than 30 who had been exposed to COVID-19. Both conserved end residues are part of each CDR3. Each record gives: J gene, clone size, V gene, D gene, CDR3 protein, CDR3 DNA. D genes are given only for firm matches. Size values are once, few and many counts, or a class for expanded clones, and some rows have none.

J: TRBJ1-5; size: -; V: TRBV6-5; D: TRBD1; CDR3: CASRNDRERNQPQHF; DNA: TGTGCCAGCAGGAATGACAGGGAACGGAATCAGCCCCAGCATTTT
J: TRBJ1-1; size: few; V: TRBV6-5; D: -; CDR3: CASRDSPNTEAFF; DNA: TGTGCCAGCAGGGACAGCCCAAACACTGAAGCTTTCTTT
J: TRBJ1-6; size: few; V: TRBV6-4; D: -; CDR3: CASSDSGGDNSPLHF; DNA: TGTGCCAGCAGTGACTCGGGGGGTGATAATTCACCCCTCCACTTT
J: TRBJ1-5; size: -; V: TRBV7-2; D: -; CDR3: CASSLTSPNQPQHF; DNA: TGTGCCAGCAGCTTAACTTCGCCCAATCAGCCCCAGCATTTT
J: TRBJ1-2; size: -; V: TRBV7-2; D: -; CDR3: CASSLIGQGNYGYTF; DNA: TGTGCCAGCAGCTTAATTGGGCAGGGAAACTATGGCTACACCTTC
J: TRBJ1-1; size: -; V: TRBV24-1; D: TRBD1; CDR3: CATSDPSGGGTEAFF; DNA: TGTGCCACCAGTGATCCTTCAGGGGGTGGGACTGAAGCTTTCTTT
J: TRBJ2-1; size: -; V: TRBV6-5; D: TRBD1; CDR3: CASSYGGQGKGNEQFF; DNA: TGTGCCAGCAGTTACGGGGGACAGGGGAAGGGAAATGAGCAGTTCTTC
J: TRBJ2-3; size: -; V: TRBV4-2; D: TRBD2; CDR3: CASSQALHGGLAGGPLRDTQYF; DNA: TGTGCCAGCAGCCAAGCTCTCCACGGCGGACTAGCGGGGGGGCCGTTGAGAGATACGCAGTATTTT
J: TRBJ2-2; size: -; V: TRBV19; D: TRBD1; CDR3: CASNLGQGGTGELFF; DNA: TGTGCCAGTAATTTGGGACAGGGGGGAACCGGGGAGCTGTTTTTT
J: TRBJ2-3; size: -; V: TRBV7-8; D: -; CDR3: CASSFLTGDTQYF; DNA: TGTGCCAGCAGCTTCCTCACGGGAGATACGCAGTATTTT
J: TRBJ1-2; size: -; V: TRBV11-2; D: -; CDR3: CASSLDQGARGYTF; DNA: TGTGCCAGCAGCTTAGATCAAGGGGCGCGAGGCTACACCTTC
J: TRBJ1-4; size: -; V: TRBV6-2/TRBV6-3; D: -; CDR3: CASSHGGKGNEKLFF; DNA: TGTGCCAGCAGCCATGGGGGCAAGGGTAATGAAAAACTGTTTTTT
J: TRBJ2-7; size: -; V: TRBV5-6; D: -; CDR3: CASSPHLNYEQYF; DNA: TGTGCCAGCAGCCCACATCTTAACTACGAGCAGTACTTC
J: TRBJ2-7; size: -; V: TRBV5-6; D: -; CDR3: CASSLRNLRTAYEQYF; DNA: TGTGCCAGCAGCTTAAGGAATCTAAGGACAGCCTACGAGCAGTACTTC
J: TRBJ1-2; size: -; V: TRBV12-3/TRBV12-4; D: TRBD1; CDR3: CASSSDRVYGYTF; DNA: TGTGCCAGCAGTTCGGACAGGGTCTATGGCTACACCTTC
J: TRBJ2-4; size: -; V: TRBV4-1; D: -; CDR3: CASSHDTGPTIENIQYF; DNA: TGCGCCAGCAGCCATGACACAGGGCCGACCATCGAAAACATTCAGTACTTC
J: TRBJ2-7; size: -; V: TRBV19; D: TRBD1; CDR3: CASTPGDSSSYEQYF; DNA: TGTGCCAGTACCCCAGGGGACAGTAGCTCCTACGAGCAGTACTTC
J: TRBJ2-7; size: -; V: TRBV6-2/TRBV6-3; D: -; CDR3: CASRPLTPLYEQYF; DNA: TGTGCCAGCAGACCTCTGACACCCCTCTACGAGCAGTACTTC
J: TRBJ1-1; size: -; V: TRBV27; D: -; CDR3: CASSLSGGTEAFF; DNA: TGTGCCAGCAGTTTATCCGGGGGGACTGAAGCTTTCTTT
J: TRBJ1-2; size: -; V: TRBV28; D: TRBD1; CDR3: CASIKGAGSYGYTF; DNA: TGTGCCAGCATTAAGGGGGCGGGGAGCTATGGCTACACCTTC
J: TRBJ2-3; size: -; V: TRBV10-3; D: TRBD2; CDR3: CAISEPGLAGADTQYF; DNA: TGTGCCATCAGTGAGCCCGGACTAGCGGGGGCAGATACGCAGTATTTT
J: TRBJ1-5; size: few; V: TRBV19; D: -; CDR3: CASSTNRDLRIPQHF; DNA: TGTGCCAGTAGTACCAACAGGGACCTCAGGATCCCCCAGCATTTT